The 18 T cell receptor beta chains below all came from one sample that was sequenced in a study of regulatory T cells in long-lasting Graves disease. Stated time point: newly diagnosed GD, antithyroid drugs for less than 3 months. Researchers made the TCR library from RNA that was extracted from PBMCs. Libraries of TCR beta came from iRepertoire HTBI primers plus Arm-PCR of CDR3 regions. TCRdb fed the multiplex PCR reads into MiXCR, producing one record per CDR3 protein. The repertoire consists of over 500,000 distinct CDR3 sequences, with about 16% occurring once and the leading ten covering about 11%. This sample was shared with a second study, whose subject was T cells in Graves' hyperthyroidism and ophthalmopathy.

Sequences were derived from peripheral blood mononuclear cells (PBMCs), sampled at new diagnosis, from a patient treated with antithyroid drugs. These receptors were obtained from a man in his late teens or twenties with Graves disease.

This clonotype was counted many times. In nucleotides, the CDR3 is TGTGCCACCAGTGACCGGGCAGGCGCGTCCTACAATGAGCAGTTCTTC. As protein: CATSDRAGASYNEQFF. This rearrangement joins TRBV24-1 to TRBJ2-1; D gene ambiguous. The CDR3 length is 16 residues. V lost 4 bases and J lost 1, with 13 bases in between. Germline V CDR1 and CDR2: KGHDR, SFDVKD.

This clonotype came up a few times. The V call is TRBV30, the J call TRBJ2-3; 7 bases map to TRBD1. CDR3 length equals 14 residues. From germline, CDR1 is GTSNPN and CDR2 SVGIG (reference sequence). V lost 0 bases, J lost 6 bases, and 6 bases stayed unmatched. CDR3 nucleotides: TGTGCCTGGAGTGTATCAGGGGGTATGGATACGCAGTATTTT. Translating gives CAWSVSGGMDTQYF.

This clonotype has at least ten counts. The V call is TRBV12-3 or TRBV12-4, the J call TRBJ2-5, with 9 nucleotides matching TRBD1. After removal of 5 bases from V and 3 bases from J, the junction contained 4 bases not matched to a gene. There are 14 residues in the CDR3. CDR3 sequence: CASSKGTGKETQYF. The CDR3 DNA follows: TGTGCCAGCAGTAAAGGGACAGGGAAAGAGACCCAGTACTTC.

The chain couples TRBV5-1 to TRBJ2-6; 7 nucleotides align to TRBD2. Trimming removed 0 bases from V and 3 bases from J; junction bases left unmatched: 12. Per the germline V gene, CDR1 is SGHRS and CDR2 is YFSETQ. CDR3 length equals 19 residues. The CDR3 DNA is TGCGCCAGCAGCTTGGATGGGGCAGGGAGGGCTGATGGGGCCAACGTCCTGACTTTC. Its protein is CASSLDGAGRADGANVLTF.

This clonotype was found a few times. This sequence joins TRBV19 and TRBJ2-7; tentative D call: TRBD1 (6 bases). The V gene's germline CDR1 is LNHDA and CDR2 SQIVND (reference sequence). V dropped 5 bases and J dropped 1 base, with 12 bases sitting between them. The CDR3 covers 14 residues. CDR3: CASSSSTGSYEQYF. CDR3 bases: TGTGCCAGTAGTTCCTCCACAGGGTCCTACGAGCAGTACTTC.

The sample holds a few counts of this clonotype. This chain uses TRBV6-1 with TRBJ2-1; 9 nucleotides align to TRBD2. V shed 8 bases and J 7 bases; nucleotides not matched to a gene: 12. The CDR3 spans 15 residues. The V gene's germline CDR1 is MNHNS and CDR2 SASEGT. CDR3 protein: CASLAAGGPLNEQFF. CDR3 DNA: TGTGCCAGCTTGGCGGCGGGAGGGCCGTTAAATGAGCAGTTCTTC.

There are a few counts of this clonotype. At one boundary the junction diverges from the germline segment, which might be a read error. The chain recombines TRBV6-1 with TRBJ1-1, with TRBD1 as a possible D gene (6 bases). This CDR3 region has 12 residues. Per the germline V gene, CDR1 is MNHNS and CDR2 is SASEGT. The CDR3 is CASREGQSEAFF. CDR3 in DNA: TGTGCCAGCAGGGAAGGACAGTCAGAAGCTTTCTTT.

This chain uses TRBV10-3 with TRBJ2-7, with 7 bases aligning to TRBD1. V was pared by 11 bases and J by 5 bases, with 9 bases of the junction left unmatched. Germline V lookup: CDR1 ENHRY, CDR2 SYGVKD. The CDR3 has 12 amino acids. CDR3 nucleotide sequence: TGTGCCGCACAGACAGGGTTCAACGAGCAGTACTTC. This gives the protein CAAQTGFNEQYF.

This chain connects TRBV7-2 to TRBJ2-1, with TRBD2 identical over 8 bases. The V gene's germline CDR1 is SGHTA and CDR2 FQGNSA. There are 17 residues in the CDR3. Germline trimming cut 6 bases from V and 9 bases from J; bases unmatched to any gene: 19. CDR3 bases: TGTGCCAGCAGGTTTCCCACAGCGGGAGTCGACGACGGTGAGCAGTTCTTC. Protein product: CASRFPTAGVDDGEQFF. The full variable domain, rest sourced from reference TRBV7-2 and TRBJ2-1, is GAGVSQSPSNKVTEKGKDVELRCDPISGHTALYWYRQSLGQGLEFLIYFQGNSAPDKSGLPSDRFSAERTGGSVSTLTIQRTQQEDSAVYLCASRFPTAGVDDGEQFFGPGTRLTVL.

This clonotype appeared many times. The V call is TRBV7-9, the J call TRBJ2-7; D is tentatively TRBD1 or TRBD2 (5 bases each). This CDR3 region has 16 residues. Looked up from germline, CDR1 is SEHNR and CDR2 is FQNEAQ (reference sequence). V lost 4 bases and J 3 bases, leaving 19 bases between the germline ends. CDR3 region: CASSSMSGTFNYEQYF. In DNA form, the CDR3 reads TGTGCCAGCAGCTCGATGTCGGGGACCTTCAACTACGAGCAGTACTTC.

This clonotype was detected only a few times. The chain combines TRBV7-2 with TRBJ1-1, with 7 nucleotides matching TRBD1. The CDR3 is 16 residues long. CDR1 is SGHTA and CDR2 is FQGNSA in the germline V gene. Trimming took 6 bases from V and 6 from J; bases not matched to a gene: 16. The CDR3 region has the DNA TGTGCCAGCAGACCCGACCCACAGGGGAGAATGGCTGAAGCTTTCTTT. The encoded protein is CASRPDPQGRMAEAFF.

This clonotype appeared a few times. This rearrangement joins TRBV6-2 or TRBV6-3 to TRBJ1-5; perhaps TRBD1 as D (5 bases). Looked up from germline, CDR1 is MNHEY and CDR2 is SVGEGT. The V and J ends lost 6 bases and 6 bases respectively, with 15 bases between them. The CDR3 length is 14 residues. The CDR3, as DNA: TGTGCCAGCAGAAGGGGTAGGGGAAGTCAGCCCCAGCATTTT. Its protein is CASRRGRGSQPQHF.

This clonotype was observed a few times. The rearrangement joins TRBV30 to TRBJ2-4; tentatively, D is TRBD1 or TRBD2 (5 bases each). Trimming stripped 0 bases from V and 8 bases from J, with 11 bases between. Per the germline V gene, CDR1 is GTSNPN and CDR2 is SVGIG (reference sequence). The CDR3 runs 13 residues. In DNA, the CDR3 is TGTGCCTGGAGTGTCGAGAGGGGTGACATTCAGTACTTC. This translates into CAWSVERGDIQYF.

On this clonotype itself: At one end the junction does not follow the germline gene, possibly because of a read error. The chain uses TRBV28 and TRBJ1-2; D gene unclear. Germline V gene data show CDR1 as MDHEN and CDR2 as SYDVKM. CDR3 length: 14 residues. Written as DNA, the CDR3 is TGTGCCAGCTTCCAGACACCAGCTAACTGTGGCTACACCTTC. The encoded protein is CASFQTPANCGYTF.

The chain recombines TRBV28 with TRBJ1-2; 7 bases are a match to TRBD1. Losses at the gene ends were 6 bases for V and 8 bases for J; bases not matched to a gene: 9. This CDR3 comprises 13 residues. Germline CDR1 MDHEN, CDR2 SYDVKM. The DNA of the CDR3 is TGTGCCAGCAGACTACAAGGGACAGCAGGCTACACCTTC. Encoded protein: CASRLQGTAGYTF.

This chain links TRBV30 with TRBJ2-2; 8 bases are shared with TRBD2. Germline values: CDR1 GTSNPN, CDR2 SVGIG (reference sequence). The CDR3 contains 13 residues. Here the CDR3 reads CAQAGENTGELFF. The CDR3 DNA is TGTGCTCAAGCGGGAGAAAACACCGGGGAGCTGTTTTTT.

The chain employs TRBV18 and TRBJ1-1; 11 positions match TRBD1. Trimming removed 4 bases from V and 4 bases from J; junction bases left unmatched: 11. The CDR3 covers 17 residues. Germline V gives CDR1 KGHSH, CDR2 LQKENI. The CDR3 coding sequence is TGTGCCAGCTCACAGAAACCTACCGGGACAGGGGGCACTGAAGCTTTCTTT. This sequence encodes CASSQKPTGTGGTEAFF.

The rearrangement joins TRBV20-1 to TRBJ2-3, with unresolved D. V was clipped by 0 bases and J by 1 base, with 14 bases between them. Germline loops: CDR1 DFQATT, CDR2 SNEGSKA (reference sequence). The CDR3 totals 16 residues. The CDR3 DNA reads TGCAGTGCTAGAGATTTAAAATCGTGGGGCACAGATACGCAGTATTTT. Translated, it gives CSARDLKSWGTDTQYF.